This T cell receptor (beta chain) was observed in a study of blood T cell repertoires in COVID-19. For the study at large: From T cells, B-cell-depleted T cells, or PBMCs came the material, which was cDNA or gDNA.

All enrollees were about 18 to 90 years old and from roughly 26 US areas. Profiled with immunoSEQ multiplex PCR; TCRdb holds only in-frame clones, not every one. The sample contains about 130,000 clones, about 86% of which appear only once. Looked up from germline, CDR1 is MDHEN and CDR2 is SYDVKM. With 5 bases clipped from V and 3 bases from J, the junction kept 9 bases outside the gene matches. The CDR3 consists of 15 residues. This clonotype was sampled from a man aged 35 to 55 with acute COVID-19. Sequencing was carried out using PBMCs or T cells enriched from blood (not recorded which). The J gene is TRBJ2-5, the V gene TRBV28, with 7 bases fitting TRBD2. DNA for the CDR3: TGTGCCAGCAGTCCCCCGGGGGAGGGAAAAGAGACCCAGTACTTC. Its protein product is CASSPPGEGKETQYF.